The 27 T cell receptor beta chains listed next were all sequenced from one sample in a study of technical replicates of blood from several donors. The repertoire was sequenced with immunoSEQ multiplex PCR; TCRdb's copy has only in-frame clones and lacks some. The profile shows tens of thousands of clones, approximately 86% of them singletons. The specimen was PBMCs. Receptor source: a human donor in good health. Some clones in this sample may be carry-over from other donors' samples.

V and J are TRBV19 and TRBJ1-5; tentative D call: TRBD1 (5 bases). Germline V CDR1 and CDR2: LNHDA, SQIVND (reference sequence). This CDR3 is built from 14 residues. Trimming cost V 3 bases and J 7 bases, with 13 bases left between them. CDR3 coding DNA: TGTGCCAGTAGTATCGGGACCGGGAGCCAGCCCCAGCATTTT. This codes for CASSIGTGSQPQHF.

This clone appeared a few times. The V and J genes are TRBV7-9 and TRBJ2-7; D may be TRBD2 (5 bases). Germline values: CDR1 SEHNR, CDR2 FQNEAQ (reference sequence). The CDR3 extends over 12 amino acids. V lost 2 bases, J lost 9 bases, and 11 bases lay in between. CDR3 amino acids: CASSLSSGGQYF. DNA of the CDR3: TGTGCCAGCAGCTTAAGTTCCGGAGGGCAGTACTTC.

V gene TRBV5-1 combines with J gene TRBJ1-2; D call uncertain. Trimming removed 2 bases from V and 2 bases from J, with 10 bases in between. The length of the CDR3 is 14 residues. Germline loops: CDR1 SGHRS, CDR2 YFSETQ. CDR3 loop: CASSFLGENYGYTF. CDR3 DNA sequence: TGCGCCAGCAGCTTTCTGGGCGAGAACTATGGCTACACCTTC. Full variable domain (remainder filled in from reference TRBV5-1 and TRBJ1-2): KAGVTQTPRYLIKTRGQQVTLSCSPISGHRSVSWYQQTPGQGLQFLFEYFSETQRNKGNFPGRFSGRQFSNSRSEMNVSTLELGDSALYLCASSFLGENYGYTFGSGTRLTVV.

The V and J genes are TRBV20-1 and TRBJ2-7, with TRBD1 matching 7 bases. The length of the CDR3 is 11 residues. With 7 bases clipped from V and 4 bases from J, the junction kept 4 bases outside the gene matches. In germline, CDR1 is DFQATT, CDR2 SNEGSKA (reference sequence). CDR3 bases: TGCAGTGTAAGACAGGGTTACGAGCAGTACTTC. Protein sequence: CSVRQGYEQYF.

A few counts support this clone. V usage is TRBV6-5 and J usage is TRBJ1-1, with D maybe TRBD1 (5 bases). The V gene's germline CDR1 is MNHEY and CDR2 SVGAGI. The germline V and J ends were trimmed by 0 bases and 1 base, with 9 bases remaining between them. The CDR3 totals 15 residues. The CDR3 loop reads CASSYSAQGNTEAFF. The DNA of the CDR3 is TGTGCCAGCAGTTACTCAGCCCAGGGGAACACTGAAGCTTTCTTT.

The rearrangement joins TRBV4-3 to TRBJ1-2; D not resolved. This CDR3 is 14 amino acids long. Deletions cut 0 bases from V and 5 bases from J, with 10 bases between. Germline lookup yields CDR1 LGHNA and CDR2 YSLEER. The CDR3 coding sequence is TGCGCCAGCAGCCAAGAGAAAGCAGGTTATGGCTACACCTTC. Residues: CASSQEKAGYGYTF.

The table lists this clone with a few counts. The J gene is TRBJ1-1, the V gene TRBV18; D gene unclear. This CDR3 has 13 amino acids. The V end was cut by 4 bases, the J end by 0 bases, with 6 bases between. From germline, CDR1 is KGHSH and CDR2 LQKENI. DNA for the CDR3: TGTGCCAGCTCACTCGACATGAACACTGAAGCTTTCTTT. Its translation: CASSLDMNTEAFF.

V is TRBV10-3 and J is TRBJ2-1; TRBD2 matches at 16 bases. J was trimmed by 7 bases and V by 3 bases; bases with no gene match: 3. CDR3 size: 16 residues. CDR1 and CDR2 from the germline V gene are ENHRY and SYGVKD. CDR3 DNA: TGTGCCATCAGTGACGGGACTAGCGGGGGGGGAAATGAGCAGTTCTTC. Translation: CAISDGTSGGGNEQFF.

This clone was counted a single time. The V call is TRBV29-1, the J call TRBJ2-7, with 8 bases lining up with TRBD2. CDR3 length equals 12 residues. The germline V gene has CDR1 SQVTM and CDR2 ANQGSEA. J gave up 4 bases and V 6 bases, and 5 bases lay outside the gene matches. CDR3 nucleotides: TGCAGCGTCAGCGGGGGCCGGTACGAGCAGTACTTC. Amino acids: CSVSGGRYEQYF.

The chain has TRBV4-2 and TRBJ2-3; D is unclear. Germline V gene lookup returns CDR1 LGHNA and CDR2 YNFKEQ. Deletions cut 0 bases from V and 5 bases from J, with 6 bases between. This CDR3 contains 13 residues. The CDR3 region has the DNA TGTGCCAGCAGCCAAGAGACGGGAGATACGCAGTATTTT. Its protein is CASSQETGDTQYF.

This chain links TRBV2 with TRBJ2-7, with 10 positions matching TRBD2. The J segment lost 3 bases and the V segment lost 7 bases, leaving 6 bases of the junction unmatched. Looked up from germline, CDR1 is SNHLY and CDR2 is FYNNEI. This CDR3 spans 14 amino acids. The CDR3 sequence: CASKLAGPSYEQYF. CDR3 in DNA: TGTGCCAGCAAACTAGCGGGACCCAGCTACGAGCAGTACTTC.

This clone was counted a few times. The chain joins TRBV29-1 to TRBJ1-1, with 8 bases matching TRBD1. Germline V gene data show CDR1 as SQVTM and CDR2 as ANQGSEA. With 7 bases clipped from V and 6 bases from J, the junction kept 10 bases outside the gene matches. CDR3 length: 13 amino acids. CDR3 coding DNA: TGCAGCGGGACACAGGGGGAGGGGGCTGAAGCTTTCTTT. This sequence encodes CSGTQGEGAEAFF.

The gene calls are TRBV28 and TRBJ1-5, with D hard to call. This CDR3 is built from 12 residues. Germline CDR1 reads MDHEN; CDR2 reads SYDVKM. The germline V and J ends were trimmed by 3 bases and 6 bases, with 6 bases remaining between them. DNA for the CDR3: TGTGCCAGCAGTTTTAGTACTCAGCCCCAGCATTTT. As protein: CASSFSTQPQHF.

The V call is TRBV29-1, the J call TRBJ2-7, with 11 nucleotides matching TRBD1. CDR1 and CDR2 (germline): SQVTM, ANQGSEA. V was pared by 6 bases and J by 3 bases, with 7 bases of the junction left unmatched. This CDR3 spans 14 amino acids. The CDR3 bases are TGCAGCGTGGGGTTTGGGACAGGGGGCTACGAGCAGTACTTC. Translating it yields CSVGFGTGGYEQYF.

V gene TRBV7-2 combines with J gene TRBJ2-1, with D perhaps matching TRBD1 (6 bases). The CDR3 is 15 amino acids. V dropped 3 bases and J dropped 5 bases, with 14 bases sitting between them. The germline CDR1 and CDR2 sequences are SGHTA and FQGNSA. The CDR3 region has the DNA TGTGCCAGCAGCTTCACTCAGGGGAGCAACAATGAGCAGTTCTTC. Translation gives CASSFTQGSNNEQFF.

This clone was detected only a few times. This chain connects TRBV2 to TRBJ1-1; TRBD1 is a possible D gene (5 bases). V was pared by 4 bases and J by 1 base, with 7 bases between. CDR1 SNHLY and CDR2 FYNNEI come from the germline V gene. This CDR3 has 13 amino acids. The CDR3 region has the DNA TGTGCCAGCAGTGGACAGAGGAACACTGAAGCTTTCTTT. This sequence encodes CASSGQRNTEAFF.

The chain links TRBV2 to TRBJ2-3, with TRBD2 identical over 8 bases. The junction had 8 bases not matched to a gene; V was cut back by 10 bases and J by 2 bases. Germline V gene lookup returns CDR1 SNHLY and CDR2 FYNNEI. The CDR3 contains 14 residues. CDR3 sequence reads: CANGGDGPTDTQYF. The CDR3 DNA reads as TGTGCCAACGGGGGGGACGGTCCCACAGATACGCAGTATTTT.

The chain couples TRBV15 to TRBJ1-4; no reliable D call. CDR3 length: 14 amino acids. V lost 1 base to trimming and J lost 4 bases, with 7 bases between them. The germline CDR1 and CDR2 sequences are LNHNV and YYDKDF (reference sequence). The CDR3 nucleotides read TGTGCCACCAGCAGAGGGCAGATTAATGAAAAACTGTTTTTT. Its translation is CATSRGQINEKLFF. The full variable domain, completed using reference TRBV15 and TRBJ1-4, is DAMVIQNPRYQVTQFGKPVTLSCSQTLNHNVMYWYQQKSSQAPKLLFHYYDKDFNNEADTPDNFQSRRPNTSFCFLDIRSPGLGDTAMYLCATSRGQINEKLFFGSGTQLSVL.

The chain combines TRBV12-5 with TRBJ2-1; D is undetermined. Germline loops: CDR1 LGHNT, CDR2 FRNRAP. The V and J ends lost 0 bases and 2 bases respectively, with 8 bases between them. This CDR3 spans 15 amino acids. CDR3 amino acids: CASGLVLRTYNEQFF. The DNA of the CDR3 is TGTGCTAGTGGTTTGGTACTGCGGACCTACAATGAGCAGTTCTTC.

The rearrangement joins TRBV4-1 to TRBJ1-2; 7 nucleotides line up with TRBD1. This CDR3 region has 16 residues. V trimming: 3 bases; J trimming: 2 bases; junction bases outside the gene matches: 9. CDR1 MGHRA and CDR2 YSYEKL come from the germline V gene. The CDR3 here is CASSHLPRQGNYGYTF. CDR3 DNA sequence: TGCGCCAGCAGCCATCTCCCCCGACAGGGCAACTATGGCTACACCTTC.

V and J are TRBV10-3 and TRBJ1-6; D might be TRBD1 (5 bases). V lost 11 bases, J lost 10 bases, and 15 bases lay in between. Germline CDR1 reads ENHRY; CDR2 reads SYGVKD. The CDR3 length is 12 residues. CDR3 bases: TGTGCCTCGTCGGAGGGGCAGTCACCCCTCCACTTT. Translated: CASSEGQSPLHF.

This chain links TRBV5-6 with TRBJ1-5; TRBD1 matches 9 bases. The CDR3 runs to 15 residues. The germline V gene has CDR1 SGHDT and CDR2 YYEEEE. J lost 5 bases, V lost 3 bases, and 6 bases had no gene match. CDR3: CASSSRDRDHQPQHF. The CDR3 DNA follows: TGTGCCAGCAGCTCCCGGGACAGGGACCATCAGCCCCAGCATTTT.

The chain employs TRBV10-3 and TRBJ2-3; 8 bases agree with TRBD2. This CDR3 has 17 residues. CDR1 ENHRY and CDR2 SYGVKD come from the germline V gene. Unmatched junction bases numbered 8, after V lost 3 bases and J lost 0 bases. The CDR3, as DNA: TGTGCCATCAGTGATCCCGTTAGCGGGGTAAGCACAGATACGCAGTATTTT. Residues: CAISDPVSGVSTDTQYF.

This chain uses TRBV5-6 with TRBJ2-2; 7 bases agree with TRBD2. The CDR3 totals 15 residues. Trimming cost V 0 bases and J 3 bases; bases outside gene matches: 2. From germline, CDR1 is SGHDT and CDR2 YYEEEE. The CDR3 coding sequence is TGTGCCAGCAGCTTGGTTCGGGGGGACACCGGGGAGCTGTTTTTT. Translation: CASSLVRGDTGELFF.

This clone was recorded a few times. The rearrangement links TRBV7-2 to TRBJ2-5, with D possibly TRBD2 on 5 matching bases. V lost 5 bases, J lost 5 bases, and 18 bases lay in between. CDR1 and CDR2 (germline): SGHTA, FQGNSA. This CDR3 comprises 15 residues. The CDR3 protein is CASSKGLSWDETQYF. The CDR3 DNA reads TGTGCCAGCAGCAAAGGACTTAGCTGGGATGAGACCCAGTACTTC.

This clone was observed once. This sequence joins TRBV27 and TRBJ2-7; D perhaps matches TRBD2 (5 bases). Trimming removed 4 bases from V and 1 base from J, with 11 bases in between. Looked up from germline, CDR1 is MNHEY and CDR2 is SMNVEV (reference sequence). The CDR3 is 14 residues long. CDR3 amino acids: CASSSDFGSYEQYF. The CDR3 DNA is TGTGCCAGCAGTTCGGACTTCGGATCCTACGAGCAGTACTTC.

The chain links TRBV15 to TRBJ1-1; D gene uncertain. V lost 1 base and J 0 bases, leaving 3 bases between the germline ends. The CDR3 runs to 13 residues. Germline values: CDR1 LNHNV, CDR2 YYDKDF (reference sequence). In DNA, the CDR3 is TGTGCCACCAGCAGAGCGGTGAACACTGAAGCTTTCTTT. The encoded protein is CATSRAVNTEAFF. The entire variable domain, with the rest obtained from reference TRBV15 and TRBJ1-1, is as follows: DAMVIQNPRYQVTQFGKPVTLSCSQTLNHNVMYWYQQKSSQAPKLLFHYYDKDFNNEADTPDNFQSRRPNTSFCFLDIRSPGLGDTAMYLCATSRAVNTEAFFGQGTRLTVV.